Below, 20 T cell receptor beta chains from the same sample are listed, as sequenced in a study of blood T cell repertoires in COVID-19. Generated by immunoSEQ multiplex PCR, the TCRdb table keeps only in-frame clones and is missing some. The sample includes over 150,000 clones, about 90% of them seen just once. The material sequenced was PBMCs or T cells enriched from blood (not recorded which). These receptors originate from a woman between 50 and 59 years old who had recovered from COVID-19.

The chain carries TRBV19 and TRBJ1-2; 8 nucleotides align to TRBD1. The junction had 6 bases not matched to a gene; V was cut back by 4 bases and J by 2 bases. Germline V gene lookup returns CDR1 LNHDA and CDR2 SQIVND (reference sequence). This CDR3 comprises 15 residues. In DNA form, the CDR3 reads TGTGCCAGTAGTAAAGGGACAGGAGAGAACTATGGCTACACCTTC. Translation gives CASSKGTGENYGYTF.

This clone was observed a few times. V is TRBV4-2 and J is TRBJ2-1; 10 positions match TRBD2. The ends lost 0 bases at V and 12 bases at J; junction bases unmatched: 14. Germline loops: CDR1 LGHNA, CDR2 YNFKEQ. The CDR3 runs to 17 residues. The CDR3 is CASSQDAAGGLGRGQFF. The CDR3 DNA reads TGTGCCAGCAGCCAAGACGCAGCGGGAGGGCTGGGCAGGGGGCAGTTCTTC.

This clone has a single count. The V and J genes are TRBV27 and TRBJ2-5; D is ambiguous. Germline CDR1 and CDR2: MNHEY and SMNVEV (reference sequence). Trimming removed 6 bases at V and 7 bases at J, with 15 bases between. This CDR3 has 13 amino acids. DNA of the CDR3: TGTGCCAGCAGGGATAGCAGTAAGCGGACCCAGTACTTC. Translated: CASRDSSKRTQYF.

This clone showed up just once. As DNA, the CDR3 is TGTGCCAGCTCACCACGATACGGGGATGACTCTGGAAACACCATATATTTT. Its translation is CASSPRYGDDSGNTIYF. The chain is built from TRBV18 and TRBJ1-3; the D is unclear. The length of the CDR3 is 17 residues. Per germline, CDR1 KGHSH and CDR2 LQKENI. Trimming left V 1 base short and J 0 bases short, with 13 bases between.

V gene TRBV7-2 combines with J gene TRBJ2-3; D may be TRBD1 (6 bases). This CDR3 is 15 amino acids long. Germline V lookup: CDR1 SGHTA, CDR2 FQGNSA. V lost 2 bases to trimming and J lost 3 bases, with 12 bases between them. The CDR3 spells CASSLRQGWTDTQYF. CDR3 nucleotides: TGTGCCAGCAGCTTAAGGCAGGGGTGGACAGATACGCAGTATTTT.

The genes are TRBV2 and TRBJ1-5; D call uncertain. Germline V gene data show CDR1 as SNHLY and CDR2 as FYNNEI. V was pared by 1 base and J by 3 bases, with 10 bases between. The CDR3 is 15 residues long. The CDR3 region has the DNA TGTGCCAGCAGTGAAGAGAGGCATGTCAATCAGCCCCAGCATTTT. It specifies CASSEERHVNQPQHF.

This clone was recorded only once. The chain combines TRBV28 with TRBJ1-5; D gene ambiguous. Germline V gene lookup returns CDR1 MDHEN and CDR2 SYDVKM. The CDR3 contains 15 residues. Trimming took 6 bases from V and 6 from J, leaving 18 bases between them. CDR3 sequence (DNA): TGTGCCAGCAGCTCCCCTACGAGGTTGGGTCAGCCCCAGCATTTT. Protein product: CASSSPTRLGQPQHF.

V and J are TRBV20-1 and TRBJ2-7, with TRBD2 matching 11 bases. The V and J ends lost 6 bases and 5 bases, in that order; junction bases with no gene match: 12. The CDR3 runs 15 residues. CDR1 and CDR2 from the germline V gene are DFQATT and SNEGSKA (reference sequence). The CDR3 region is CSASQSSGRTHEQYF. CDR3 DNA: TGCAGTGCCAGTCAATCTAGCGGGAGGACCCACGAGCAGTACTTC.

The chain combines TRBV19 with TRBJ2-1, with 9 bases lining up with TRBD1. CDR3 length: 15 amino acids. CDR1 is LNHDA, CDR2 SQIVND, per germline (reference sequence). V lost 6 bases to trimming and J lost 1 base; unmatched junction nucleotides: 4. The CDR3 sequence is CASRAGQGSYNEQFF. The CDR3 DNA is TGTGCCAGTAGAGCCGGACAGGGGTCCTACAATGAGCAGTTCTTC.

This chain links TRBV25-1 with TRBJ1-1, with TRBD1 identical over 7 bases. The CDR3 extends over 15 amino acids. V shed 7 bases and J 1 base; nucleotides not matched to a gene: 9. Germline V gives CDR1 MGHDK, CDR2 SYGVNS. The DNA for the CDR3 is TGTGCCAGCAAAGATACCGGGACAGAGAACACTGAAGCTTTCTTT. Translated: CASKDTGTENTEAFF.

The V and J genes are TRBV28 and TRBJ1-5, with 7 bases aligning to TRBD1. The germline V gene has CDR1 MDHEN and CDR2 SYDVKM. The CDR3 is 15 residues long. V trimming: 6 bases; J trimming: 7 bases; junction bases outside the gene matches: 12. Here the CDR3 reads CASSPSVRGRQPQHF. CDR3 bases: TGTGCCAGCAGCCCAAGCGTCAGGGGGAGGCAGCCCCAGCATTTT.

This chain joins TRBV7-9 and TRBJ2-3, with a possible D match to TRBD1 (6 bases). Germline-derived CDR1 and CDR2 are SEHNR and FQNEAQ (reference sequence). The germline V and J ends were trimmed by 7 bases and 7 bases, with 18 bases remaining between them. This CDR3 has 14 residues. DNA of the CDR3: TGTGCCAGCACCCAAGGGGGAGTCGGAAATACGCAGTATTTT. Residues: CASTQGGVGNTQYF.

V gene TRBV18 combines with J gene TRBJ2-3; weak D call: TRBD2 (5 bases). With 2 bases removed from V and 2 bases from J, the gap between germline ends came to 14 bases. The germline CDR1 and CDR2 sequences are KGHSH and LQKENI. The CDR3 totals 16 residues. CDR3 sequence: CASSPAVRADTDTQYF. Here the CDR3 DNA reads TGTGCCAGCTCACCAGCCGTGCGGGCGGACACAGATACGCAGTATTTT.

The J gene is TRBJ2-2, the V gene TRBV9, with 7 bases that match TRBD2. Germline V lookup: CDR1 SGDLS, CDR2 YYNGEE. The CDR3 consists of 14 residues. Trimming at V came to 6 bases and at J to 4 bases, leaving 6 bases not matched to a gene. The CDR3 bases are TGTGCCAGCAAGGAAGCGGGACTCACCGGGGAGCTGTTTTTT. This sequence encodes CASKEAGLTGELFF.

The chain employs TRBV18 and TRBJ2-1; TRBD1 is a possible D gene (6 bases). This CDR3 is 16 amino acids long. V gave up 0 bases and J gave up 5 bases, with 14 bases separating them. From germline, CDR1 is KGHSH and CDR2 LQKENI. The CDR3 region is CASSPPWGQGDNEQFF. The CDR3 nucleotides read TGTGCCAGCTCACCACCGTGGGGGCAGGGCGACAATGAGCAGTTCTTC.

CDR3 coding DNA: TGTGCCAGCAGCTTTGTTCCTCCGGGGAGTGGCGGGGAGCTGTTTTTT. Its protein is CASSFVPPGSGGELFF. V gene TRBV7-2 combines with J gene TRBJ2-2; maybe TRBD2 (5 bases). The CDR3 totals 16 residues. Germline assignment: CDR1 SGHTA and CDR2 FQGNSA. V was trimmed by 3 bases and J by 7 bases, leaving 18 bases between them.

V gene TRBV7-3 combines with J gene TRBJ2-1; 9 positions agree with TRBD2. This CDR3 spans 15 amino acids. Germline V gene sequence: CDR1 SGHTA, CDR2 FQGTGA. The V gene end was trimmed by 5 bases and the J gene end by 6 bases; junction bases not matched to a gene: 8. The CDR3 region is CASSTTSGHFNEQFF. The CDR3 DNA is TGTGCCAGCAGCACGACTAGCGGACACTTCAATGAGCAGTTCTTC.

This clone was seen a handful of times. In DNA, the CDR3 is TGTGCCAGTAGTATAGATCACTCGACAAACTACGAGCAGTACTTC. It yields the protein CASSIDHSTNYEQYF. The V gene is TRBV19, the J gene TRBJ2-7, with no clear D. The CDR3 totals 15 residues. Trimming removed 0 bases at V and 3 bases at J, with 12 bases between. From germline, CDR1 is LNHDA and CDR2 SQIVND (reference sequence).

The chain has TRBV5-1 and TRBJ1-1; 7 bases agree with TRBD1. The CDR3 extends over 15 amino acids. Trimming at V came to 0 bases and at J to 5 bases, leaving 7 bases not matched to a gene. CDR1 SGHRS and CDR2 YFSETQ come from the germline V gene. The CDR3 region has the DNA TGCGCCAGCAGCTTGGTAGCGCAGGGGGAAACTGAAGCTTTCTTT. Its protein product is CASSLVAQGETEAFF.

This chain uses TRBV11-2 with TRBJ2-1; no definite D call. CDR1 and CDR2 from the germline V gene are SGHAT and FQNNGV. V was shortened by 0 bases and J by 4 bases, with 4 bases between the two germline ends. This CDR3 spans 13 amino acids. For the CDR3, the DNA is TGTGCCAGCAGCTTAGATCCGTACAATGAGCAGTTCTTC. Translated: CASSLDPYNEQFF.